The rows below give T cell receptor beta chains drawn from one sample of a study of Graves' ophthalmopathy and Graves' hyperthyroidism. TCRdb re-derived calls from the multiplex PCR reads in MiXCR, one entry per CDR3 protein. The sample has about 620,000 distinct CDR3 sequences, around a fifth seen once; the top ten hold roughly 7.4%. The sequenced sample consisted of peripheral blood. The receptors were gathered from a woman aged 18 to 35 with stable Graves' hyperthyroidism. Some clones in this sample may be carry-over from other donors' samples. The CDR3 runs from the conserved cysteine through the conserved F or W. D genes are given only for firm matches. Only some rows state a clone size, as once, few, many or a class for expanded clones.

d_call j_call clone_size v_call cdr3_nt cdr3_aa
TRBD1 TRBJ2-2 many TRBV27 TGTGCCAGCAGCCGTGGACAGGGGGCCGGCGGGGAGCTGTTTTTT CASSRGQGAGGELFF
TRBD1 TRBJ1-3 NA TRBV30 TGTGCCTGGAGAGCAGCGGGACAGGGGTCCACCATATATTTT CAWRAAGQGSTIYF
NA TRBJ2-5 NA TRBV10-1 TGCGCCAGCAGTAAGTCGACTAAGGAGACCCAGTACTTC CASSKSTKETQYF
NA TRBJ1-1 many TRBV11-2 TGTGCCAGCAGCCCCCCCGGGGTAGCTTTCTTT CASSPPGVAFF
NA TRBJ2-7 many TRBV28 TGTGCCAGCAGCCCTCGGGGGTCCTTTTGGGAGCAGTACTTC CASSPRGSFWEQYF
NA TRBJ2-6 many TRBV28 TGTGCCAGCAGTTTACAGTCCCGAATGTCTGGGGCCAACGTCCTGACTTTC CASSLQSRMSGANVLTF
NA TRBJ1-5 NA TRBV12-3/TRBV12-4 TGTGCCAGCAGCTTAGCGTGGGACAGCAATCAGCCCCAGCATTTT CASSLAWDSNQPQHF
NA TRBJ2-7 few TRBV7-2 TGTGCCAGCAGCTATACGCAGGGACGGGAGTACGAGCAGTACTTC CASSYTQGREYEQYF
NA TRBJ1-1 few TRBV7-9 TGTGCCAGCAGTTTCACGCCGACACAAAACACTGAAGCTTTCTTT CASSFTPTQNTEAFF
TRBD2 TRBJ2-5 many TRBV4-2 TGTGCCAGCAGCCAAGTCCCCAACGGGGGGGGAGAGACCCAGTACTTC CASSQVPNGGGETQYF
NA TRBJ2-2 NA TRBV11-2 TGTGCCAGCAGCTTAGATCGCGTGGGTCAAACGAACACCGGGGAGCTGTTTTTT CASSLDRVGQTNTGELFF
NA TRBJ1-3 many TRBV6-5 TGTGCCAGCAGTTACCGAGGTGGGCCTGGAAACACCATATATTTT CASSYRGGPGNTIYF
NA TRBJ2-2 many TRBV6-1 TGTGCCAGCAGTGAAAACCCATACACCGGGGAGCTGTTTTTT CASSENPYTGELFF
NA TRBJ2-5 NA TRBV15 TGTGCCACCTCGAGGACACGAGAGACCCAGTACTTC CATSRTRETQYF
TRBD1 TRBJ1-1 many TRBV19 TGTGCCAAAGAGACAGGGGCGAACACTGAAGCTTTCTTT CAKETGANTEAFF
NA TRBJ1-1 NA TRBV29-1 TGCAGCGCCGGGGACCGAATGAACACTGAAGCTTTCTTT CSAGDRMNTEAFF
NA TRBJ1-6 NA TRBV10-3 TGTGCCATCAGACCCGACGCCAGCACACCCCTCCACTTT CAIRPDASTPLHF
NA TRBJ1-5 many TRBV6-5 TGTGCCAGCAGTTACGCCATTTATAGCAATCAGCCCCAGCATTTT CASSYAIYSNQPQHF
NA TRBJ1-1 NA TRBV28 TGTGCCAGCAGCCTTTCGATTGAAGCTTTCTTT CASSLSIEAFF
TRBD1 TRBJ2-7 many TRBV28 TGTGCCAGCAGCCAGGGACAGGACTACGAGCAGTACTTC CASSQGQDYEQYF
NA TRBJ2-4 many TRBV7-2 TGTGCCAGCAGCCCCCCCGCCACCAAAAATCTTCAGTACTTC CASSPPATKNLQYF
TRBD1 TRBJ1-3 many TRBV19 TGTGCCAGTACGGACAGGGGTGGAAACACCATATATTTT CASTDRGGNTIYF
NA TRBJ2-7 once TRBV2 TGTGCCAGCAGTGAAAACAGGGGAGGCGAGCAGTACTTC CASSENRGGEQYF
NA TRBJ2-5 many TRBV9 TGTGCCAGCAGCGCGGGACTGAAAGAGACCCAGTACTTC CASSAGLKETQYF
NA TRBJ1-2 many TRBV5-1 TGCGCCAGCTCGAAGGGGGACGGCTACACCTTC CASSKGDGYTF